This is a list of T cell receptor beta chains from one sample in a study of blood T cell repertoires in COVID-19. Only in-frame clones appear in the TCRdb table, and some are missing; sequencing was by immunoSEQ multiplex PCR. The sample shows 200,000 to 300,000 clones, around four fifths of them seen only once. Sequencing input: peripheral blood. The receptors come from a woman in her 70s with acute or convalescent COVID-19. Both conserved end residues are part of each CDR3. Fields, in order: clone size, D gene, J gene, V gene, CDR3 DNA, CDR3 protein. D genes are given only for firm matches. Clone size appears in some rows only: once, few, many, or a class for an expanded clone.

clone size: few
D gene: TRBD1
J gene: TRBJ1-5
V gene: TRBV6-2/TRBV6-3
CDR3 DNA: TGTGCCAGCAGTTCTACAGGGGGCGAGCAGCCCCAGCATTTT
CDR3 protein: CASSSTGGEQPQHF

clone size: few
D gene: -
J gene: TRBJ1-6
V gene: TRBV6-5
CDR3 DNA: TGTGCCAGCAGTTTGGCTTCACCCCTCCACTTT
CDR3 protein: CASSLASPLHF

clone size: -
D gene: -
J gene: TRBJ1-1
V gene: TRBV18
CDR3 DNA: TGTGCCAGCTCACCACTGAACGGGGGGCGAAGTACTGAAGCTTTCTTT
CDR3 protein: CASSPLNGGRSTEAFF

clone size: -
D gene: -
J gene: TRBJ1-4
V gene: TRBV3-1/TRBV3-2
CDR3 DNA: TGTGCCAGCAGCCAAGGTGAAGCTGAAAAACTGTTTTTT
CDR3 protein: CASSQGEAEKLFF

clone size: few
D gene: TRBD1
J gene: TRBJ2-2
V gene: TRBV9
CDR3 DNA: TGTGCCAGCAGCAGACAGGGTTACGGGAACACCGGGGAGCTGTTTTTT
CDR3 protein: CASSRQGYGNTGELFF

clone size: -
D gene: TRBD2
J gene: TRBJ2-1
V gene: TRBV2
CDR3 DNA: TGTGCCAGCCCCATTACTAGCGGGGTCTACAATGAGCAGTTCTTC
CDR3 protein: CASPITSGVYNEQFF

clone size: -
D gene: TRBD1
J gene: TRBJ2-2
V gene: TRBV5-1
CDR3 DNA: TGCGCCAGCAGCGGGTGGGCGACAGGGGCGACCGGGGAGCTGTTTTTT
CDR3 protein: CASSGWATGATGELFF

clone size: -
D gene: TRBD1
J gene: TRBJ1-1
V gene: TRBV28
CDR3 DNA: TGTGCCAGCAGTTTATATGGACAGGGTTCTCCTGAAGCTTTCTTT
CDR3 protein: CASSLYGQGSPEAFF

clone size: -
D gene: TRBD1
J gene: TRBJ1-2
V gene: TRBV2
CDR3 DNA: TGTGCCAGCGCAAAGGACAGGGTCTTCGGTAACTATGGCTACACCTTC
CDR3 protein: CASAKDRVFGNYGYTF

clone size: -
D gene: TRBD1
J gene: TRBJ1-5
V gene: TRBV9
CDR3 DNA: TGTGCCAGCAGCCGACAGGGGTCAAGCAATCAGCCCCAGCATTTT
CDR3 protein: CASSRQGSSNQPQHF